Sequencing of this TCR beta chain was carried out in a study of T cells in Graves' hyperthyroidism and ophthalmopathy. Study at large: Peripheral blood was secured at the point of initial diagnosis, before any treatment.

This clonotype has only a few counts. The target antigen is unknown. Diagnostic assessment was based on clinical symptoms, serum thyroxine and TRAb, thyroid ultrasound and orbital computed tomography. Germline V gene data show CDR1 as MGHRA and CDR2 as YSYEKL. Unmatched junction bases numbered 3, after V lost 1 base and J lost 7 bases. This CDR3 is 13 amino acids long. Points from the study as a whole: Blood held most thyroid clonotypes expanded above 0.001 frequency. Median prediction lead before ophthalmopathy onset was 6 to 8 months with the model.

Authors of the study amplified TCR beta CDR3 regions from RNA transcripts. The TCR CDR3 was amplified in a first-round RT-PCR using the HTBI primer set. TCRdb redid the calling of the multiplex PCR reads with MiXCR, one entry per CDR3 protein. This sample has 500,000 to 550,000 distinct CDR3 sequences, with around 20% found just once. The J gene is TRBJ2-7, the V gene TRBV4-1, with 8 bases lining up with TRBD1. Source material: blood. This TCR was recovered from a man aged 18 to 29 with Graves' hyperthyroidism. For the CDR3, the DNA is TGCGCCAGCAGCCAAGGGACAGGGCCTGAGCAGTACTTC. This encodes CASSQGTGPEQYF.